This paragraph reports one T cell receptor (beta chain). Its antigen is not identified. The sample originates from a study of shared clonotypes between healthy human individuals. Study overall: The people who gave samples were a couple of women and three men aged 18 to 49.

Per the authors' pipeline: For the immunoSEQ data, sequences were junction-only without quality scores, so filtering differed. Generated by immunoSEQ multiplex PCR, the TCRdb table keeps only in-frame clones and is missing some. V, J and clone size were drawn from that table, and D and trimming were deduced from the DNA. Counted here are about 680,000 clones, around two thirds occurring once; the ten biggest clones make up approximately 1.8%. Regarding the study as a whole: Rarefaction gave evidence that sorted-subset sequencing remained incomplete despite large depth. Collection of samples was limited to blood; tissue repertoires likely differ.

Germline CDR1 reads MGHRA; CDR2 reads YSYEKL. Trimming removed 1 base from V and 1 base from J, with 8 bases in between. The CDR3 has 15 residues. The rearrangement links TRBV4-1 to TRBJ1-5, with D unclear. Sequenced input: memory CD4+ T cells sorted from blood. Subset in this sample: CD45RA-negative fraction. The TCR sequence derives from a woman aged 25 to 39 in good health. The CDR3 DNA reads TGCGCCAGCAGCCAAGTGAAGGGCAGCAATCAGCCCCAGCATTTT. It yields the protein CASSQVKGSNQPQHF.